The subject of this entry is one T cell receptor (beta chain). This sample was included in a study of shared clonotypes between healthy human individuals. Sequencing used immunoSEQ multiplex PCR; TCRdb keeps in-frame clones, though not all of them. The repertoire holds 2 million to 2.5 million clones, 95% seen once, with less than 0.15% in the top ten. The sample was naive CD4+ T cells sorted from blood. The subset is: CD45RA+ positively selected. This clonotype was sampled from a man younger than 35 in good health.

CDR3 sequence reads: CASSVGLAGANSYNEQFF. The CDR3 DNA reads as TGTGCCAGCAGCGTAGGGCTAGCGGGGGCCAACTCCTACAATGAGCAGTTCTTC. This chain connects TRBV9 to TRBJ2-1; 10 positions match TRBD2. This CDR3 spans 18 amino acids. Looked up from germline, CDR1 is SGDLS and CDR2 is YYNGEE. Unmatched junction bases numbered 6, after V lost 0 bases and J lost 0 bases.